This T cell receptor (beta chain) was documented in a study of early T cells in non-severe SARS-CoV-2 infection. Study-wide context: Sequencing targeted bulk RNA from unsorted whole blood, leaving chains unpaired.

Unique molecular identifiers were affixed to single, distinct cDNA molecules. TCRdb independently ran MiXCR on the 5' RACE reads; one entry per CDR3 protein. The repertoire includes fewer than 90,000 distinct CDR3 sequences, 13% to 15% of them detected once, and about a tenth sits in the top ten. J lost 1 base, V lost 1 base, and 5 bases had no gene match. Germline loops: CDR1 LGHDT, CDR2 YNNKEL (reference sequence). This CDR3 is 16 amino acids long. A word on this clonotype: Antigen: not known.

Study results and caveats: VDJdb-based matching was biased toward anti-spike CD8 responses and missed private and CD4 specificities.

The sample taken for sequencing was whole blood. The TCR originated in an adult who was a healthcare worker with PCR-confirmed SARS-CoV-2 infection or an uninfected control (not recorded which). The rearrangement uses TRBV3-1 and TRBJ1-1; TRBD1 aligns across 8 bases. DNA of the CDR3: TGTGCCAGCAGCCAAGGACAGGGGAGGGGGAACACTGAAGCTTTCTTT. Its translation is CASSQGQGRGNTEAFF.